This T cell receptor beta chain was sequenced for a study of blood T cell repertoires in COVID-19. Study details: COVID-19 samples from acute and convalescent phases originated in the United States, Italy and Spain. T cells, B-cell-depleted T cells, or PBMCs provided the cDNA or gDNA that served as material.

Original analysis: Estimates of nucleated cell counts were drawn from the amplification of reference gene primers. This table comes from immunoSEQ multiplex PCR, and its TCRdb copy is limited to in-frame clones, with some not included. The DNA gave D and trimming, while V, J and clone size come from that table. There are fewer than 140,000 clones in the sample; over 70% occur only once, and 0.8% to 1% lies in the top ten. After removal of 11 bases from V and 7 bases from J, the junction contained 11 bases not matched to a gene. This CDR3 comprises 13 residues. CDR1 SNHLY and CDR2 FYNNEI come from the germline V gene.

This chain links TRBV2 with TRBJ2-1; 7 nucleotides match TRBD2. The sequencing sample was made of peripheral blood. This receptor was obtained from a human donor with acute or convalescent COVID-19. The donor label of this sample is uncertain. The CDR3 spells CAGSRLAVNEQFF. The CDR3, as DNA: TGTGCCGGCTCACGACTAGCAGTGAATGAGCAGTTCTTC.